A selection of T cell receptor beta chains follows, all from one sample in a study of shared T cell receptors in the human thymus. Assay used: immunoSEQ multiplex PCR; TCRdb lists only in-frame clones, some missing. This table has about 660,000 clones, approximately 87% appearing once. These sequences were also reported in another study, on human thymus T cells.

Input material: thymocytes. These receptors originate from a boy in the first two years of life with a congenital heart defect. Each CDR3 is given with its conserved first and last residue. The order of the fields is clone size, J gene, CDR3 length, V gene, D gene, CDR3 protein, CDR3 DNA. D genes are given only for firm matches. The listing skips clone size in some rows; elsewhere it reads once, few, many or a size class.

.	TRBJ1-3	20	TRBV4-1	TRBD1	CASSQESDREYRKLVNTIYF	TGCGCCAGCAGCCAAGAGTCGGACAGGGAGTACCGGAAACTTGTGAACACCATATATTTT
.	TRBJ2-7	13	TRBV28	.	CASSYGGPYEQYF	TGTGCCAGCAGTTATGGCGGCCCCTACGAGCAGTACTTC
.	TRBJ1-2	13	TRBV28	.	CASGLQNNYGYTF	TGTGCCAGTGGACTGCAGAATAACTATGGCTACACCTTC
.	TRBJ2-1	19	TRBV18	TRBD2	CASSLPGTSGRAEYNEQFF	TGTGCCAGCTCACTTCCCGGGACTAGCGGGAGGGCGGAGTATAATGAGCAGTTCTTC
.	TRBJ2-7	15	TRBV18	TRBD1	CASSPATGGVDEQYF	TGTGCCAGCTCTCCGGCGACAGGGGGTGTCGACGAGCAGTACTTC
.	TRBJ2-3	15	TRBV6-1	TRBD1	CAAVRRGLAVDTQYF	TGTGCCGCGGTGAGAAGGGGGCTCGCGGTGGATACGCAGTATTTT
.	TRBJ2-1	15	TRBV25-1	.	CASSEAAPGYNEQFF	TGTGCCAGCAGTGAAGCTGCGCCAGGCTACAATGAGCAGTTCTTC
.	TRBJ2-1	17	TRBV9	TRBD2	CASSAYTGTSAYNEQFF	TGTGCCAGCAGCGCCTATACCGGGACTAGCGCTTACAATGAGCAGTTCTTC
.	TRBJ1-2	11	TRBV10-3	.	CATRTEDGYTF	TGTGCCACACGGACAGAGGATGGCTACACCTTC
.	TRBJ1-2	14	TRBV29-1	TRBD1	CSVTGGLSPYGYTF	TGCAGCGTCACAGGGGGCCTAAGTCCCTATGGCTACACCTTC
.	TRBJ1-2	14	TRBV15	TRBD1	CATSKTGGPDGYTF	TGTGCCACCAGCAAAACAGGGGGCCCCGATGGCTACACCTTC
.	TRBJ1-2	15	TRBV29-1	TRBD1	CSALAGQGTLGGYTF	TGCAGCGCCCTTGCAGGACAGGGGACCTTAGGCGGCTACACCTTC
.	TRBJ1-6	13	TRBV7-3	TRBD1	CASGRQGNSPLHF	TGTGCCAGCGGTAGACAGGGTAATTCACCCCTCCACTTT
.	TRBJ1-1	13	TRBV6-5	.	CASSPQGGGEAFF	TGTGCCAGCAGCCCCCAGGGAGGGGGTGAAGCTTTCTTT
.	TRBJ2-1	16	TRBV19	.	CASSIGGGSSYNEQFF	TGTGCCAGTAGTATAGGTGGAGGGAGCTCCTACAATGAGCAGTTCTTC
.	TRBJ2-1	16	TRBV10-3	.	CAIRGGEGTAHNEQFF	TGTGCCATCAGGGGGGGCGAGGGGACAGCTCACAATGAGCAGTTCTTC
.	TRBJ2-1	11	TRBV14	.	CASSQALEQFF	TGTGCCAGCAGCCAGGCACTAGAGCAGTTCTTC
.	TRBJ1-5	14	TRBV4-3	TRBD1	CASGTAVSNQPQHF	TGCGCCAGTGGGACAGCCGTTAGCAATCAGCCCCAGCATTTT
.	TRBJ1-2	13	TRBV30	TRBD1	CAWRGQGTGGYTF	TGTGCCTGGAGAGGACAGGGGACGGGGGGCTACACCTTC
.	TRBJ2-2	15	TRBV5-1	TRBD1	CASSSGQANTGELFF	TGCGCCAGCAGCTCAGGACAGGCGAACACCGGGGAGCTGTTTTTT
.	TRBJ1-2	11	TRBV20-1	.	CSAKGYYGYTF	TGCAGTGCTAAGGGGTACTATGGCTACACCTTC
.	TRBJ1-1	16	TRBV7-9	.	CASRPPSGGQGTEAFF	TGTGCCAGCAGACCCCCTTCGGGGGGGCAAGGTACTGAAGCTTTCTTT
.	TRBJ2-5	16	TRBV4-1	.	CASSQAESGEEETQYF	TGCGCCAGCAGCCAAGCGGAATCCGGGGAGGAGGAGACCCAGTACTTC
.	TRBJ1-1	11	TRBV19	.	CASKLEGEAFF	TGTGCCAGTAAACTGGAGGGTGAAGCTTTCTTT
.	TRBJ2-1	16	TRBV7-8	.	CASSLAGLSSYNEQFF	TGTGCCAGCAGCTTAGCAGGACTGAGCTCCTACAATGAGCAGTTCTTC
.	TRBJ2-3	14	TRBV5-6	.	CASSSTRQADTQYF	TGTGCCAGCAGCTCCACACGACAGGCAGATACGCAGTATTTT
.	TRBJ1-1	11	TRBV7-2	.	CASRHKTEAFF	TGTGCCAGCAGACATAAGACTGAAGCTTTCTTT
.	TRBJ2-7	16	TRBV28	TRBD2	CASSVPSGRAGYEQYF	TGTGCCAGCAGTGTTCCTAGCGGGAGGGCAGGGTACGAGCAGTACTTC
once	TRBJ2-1	12	TRBV28	TRBD2	CASSFSGRGRFF	TGTGCCAGCAGCTTCAGCGGGAGAGGTCGGTTCTTC
.	TRBJ1-1	16	TRBV5-1	TRBD1	CASSFPVTGENTEAFF	TGCGCCAGCAGCTTCCCGGTGACAGGGGAGAACACTGAAGCTTTCTTT
.	TRBJ1-2	14	TRBV14	.	CASSQGPGNYGYTF	TGTGCCAGCAGCCAAGGTCCAGGGAACTATGGCTACACCTTC
.	TRBJ2-1	16	TRBV2	TRBD2	CATCPSGRGGGNEQFF	TGTGCCACCTGCCCCAGCGGGAGGGGGGGCGGCAATGAGCAGTTCTTC
few	TRBJ1-4	14	TRBV19	.	CASRETGSDEKLFF	TGTGCCAGTAGGGAGACAGGTTCTGACGAAAAACTGTTTTTT
.	TRBJ1-1	15	TRBV7-2	.	CASSLKFYRATEAFF	TGTGCCAGCAGCCTCAAGTTTTACAGGGCCACTGAAGCTTTCTTT
few	TRBJ2-7	15	TRBV2	TRBD2	CASSDTAGEVYEQYF	TGTGCCAGCAGTGATACAGCGGGAGAGGTCTACGAGCAGTACTTC
once	TRBJ2-7	15	TRBV7-2	TRBD1	CASSLTGLGPSEQYF	TGTGCCAGCAGCCTGACAGGGTTGGGTCCCTCGGAGCAGTACTTC
.	TRBJ2-7	16	TRBV15	TRBD1	CATSSTWGTVHYEQYF	TGTGCCACCAGCAGCACCTGGGGGACAGTCCACTACGAGCAGTACTTC
.	TRBJ2-1	13	TRBV5-1	.	CASSLLGGNEQFF	TGCGCCAGCAGCTTGTTAGGGGGCAATGAGCAGTTCTTC
.	TRBJ2-7	17	TRBV2	TRBD2	CAATRKRGGPGSYEQYF	TGTGCCGCCACCCGTAAGCGGGGGGGCCCGGGGTCCTACGAGCAGTACTTC
.	TRBJ2-6	21	TRBV4-2	.	CASSQEIDRRDLSSGANVLTF	TGTGCCAGCAGCCAAGAGATCGATAGGCGGGACCTAAGCTCTGGGGCCAACGTCCTGACTTTC
.	TRBJ2-5	13	TRBV30	TRBD2	CAWGRGSQETQYF	TGTGCCTGGGGGAGGGGCAGTCAAGAGACCCAGTACTTC
.	TRBJ2-3	16	TRBV27	TRBD1	CASSLPPGQTTDTQYF	TGTGCCAGCAGTTTACCGCCGGGACAGACTACAGATACGCAGTATTTT
.	TRBJ1-6	16	TRBV19	TRBD1	CASTSGQGAYNSPLHF	TGTGCCAGTACCTCCGGACAGGGGGCATATAATTCACCCCTCCACTTT
.	TRBJ1-1	13	TRBV7-2	.	CASSLESQGEAFF	TGTGCCAGCAGCTTAGAGAGTCAGGGAGAAGCTTTCTTT
.	TRBJ1-4	13	TRBV27	.	CASHGSGAGKLFF	TGTGCCAGCCATGGCTCAGGGGCCGGGAAACTGTTTTTT
.	TRBJ2-7	16	TRBV4-3	TRBD1	CASSQAGQGRTYEQYF	TGCGCCAGCAGCCAAGCTGGACAGGGAAGAACCTACGAGCAGTACTTC
once	TRBJ2-7	15	TRBV2	.	CASRAPGIDTYEQYF	TGTGCCAGCAGGGCCCCAGGGATAGATACCTACGAGCAGTACTTC
.	TRBJ1-1	21	TRBV27	.	CASSSLPIGGGGSTPNTEAFF	TGTGCCAGCAGTTCACTTCCCATAGGGGGGGGAGGGTCCACGCCGAACACTGAAGCTTTCTTT
.	TRBJ1-4	15	TRBV14	.	CASSRPARDNEKLFF	TGTGCCAGCAGCCGTCCTGCGAGGGATAATGAAAAACTGTTTTTT
.	TRBJ2-7	12	TRBV6-6	.	CASSYGPEGGDF	TGTGCCAGCAGTTACGGCCCAGAAGGCGGGGACTTC
.	TRBJ2-3	11	TRBV5-1	.	CASSQGNTQYF	TGCGCCAGCAGCCAGGGGAATACGCAGTATTTT
.	TRBJ1-5	17	TRBV12-5	.	CASGLVRGDFSNQPQHF	TGTGCTAGTGGTTTGGTACGAGGGGACTTCAGCAATCAGCCCCAGCATTTT
.	TRBJ2-7	16	TRBV30	TRBD1	CAWSPRDRGNPYEQYF	TGTGCCTGGAGTCCTCGGGACAGGGGGAATCCCTACGAGCAGTACTTC